The 22 T cell receptor beta chains in this list originate from one sample, sequenced in a study of molecular identifiers for immune sequencing clone quantification. TCRdb used MiXCR to reprocess the PCR reads, holding one entry per CDR3 protein. Seen here are some 680,000 distinct CDR3 sequences, roughly 27% observed once, and the top ten hold 0.7% to 0.95%. Sequenced input: naive CD8+ T cells from blood, with Jurkat cell RNA spiked in. The subset is: FACS-sorted CD8+CD4-CCR7+CD45RA+ naive T cells. Receptor source: a human donor in good health. Some libraries in this study had Jurkat cell RNA spiked in.

This chain connects TRBV2 to TRBJ2-7; unclear D gene. There are 14 residues in the CDR3. CDR1 is SNHLY, CDR2 FYNNEI, per germline. The germline V and J ends were trimmed by 4 bases and 0 bases, with 10 bases remaining between them. In DNA form, the CDR3 reads TGTGCCAGCAGTGGGACGGCTCGCTCCTACGAGCAGTACTTC. Its protein is CASSGTARSYEQYF.

This clonotype was observed many times. The chain joins TRBV20-1 to TRBJ2-3; 12 bases line up with TRBD2. V lost 3 bases and J lost 2; bases outside the gene matches: 9. The CDR3 loop spans 17 amino acids. Germline CDR1 DFQATT, CDR2 SNEGSKA (reference sequence). CDR3 coding DNA: TGCAGTGCTAGTCTAGTAACTAGCGGGGGGTACACAGATACGCAGTATTTT. This sequence encodes CSASLVTSGGYTDTQYF.

In its sample, this clonotype was seen a few times. This chain uses TRBV19 with TRBJ2-3; D is ambiguous. The CDR3 is 15 amino acids. Germline-derived CDR1 and CDR2 are LNHDA and SQIVND (reference sequence). Trimming cost V 3 bases and J 2 bases, with 12 bases left between them. The CDR3 DNA follows: TGTGCCAGTAGTATGGGTTGGGCGGACACAGATACGCAGTATTTT. Its protein is CASSMGWADTDTQYF.

Concerning this clonotype: This clone may be a read error of a much larger clone one base away. V usage is TRBV19 and J usage is TRBJ1-5; 8 bases are a match to TRBD1. The CDR3 is 17 amino acids. The germline CDR1 and CDR2 sequences are LNHDA and SQIVND (reference sequence). CDR3 nucleotides: TGTGACAGTAGTATCGCAGGGGGCGGGAAGGGCAATCAGCCCCAGCATTTT. Its translation: CDSSIAGGGKGNQPQHF.

Remarks on this clonotype: Given a much more abundant clone one base away, this may be a read error. This sequence joins TRBV7-6 and TRBJ1-5; D might be TRBD1 (5 bases). The V gene's germline CDR1 is SGHVS and CDR2 FNYEAQ. V lost 5 bases, J lost 12 bases, and 20 bases lay in between. The CDR3 has 14 amino acids. The CDR3 DNA reads TGTGCCAGCAGCCCCGGGACGGCTCTTGAACACCAGCATTTT. Translating gives CASSPGTALEHQHF.

This clonotype showed up many times. The junction does not match germline at one end; this may be a read error. The CDR3 DNA sequence: TGTGCCAGCAGCTTAGGTTCCACCGGGGAGCTGTTTTTT. Its protein is CASSLGSTGELFF. This sequence joins TRBV5-1 and TRBJ2-2; D gene ambiguous. Germline V CDR1 and CDR2: SGHRS, YFSETQ. This CDR3 has 13 amino acids.

This clonotype was seen a few times. The chain couples TRBV6-5 to TRBJ1-5; D is uncertain. Germline V lookup: CDR1 MNHEY, CDR2 SVGAGI. This CDR3 comprises 14 residues. V lost 5 bases and J 6 bases, leaving 14 bases between the germline ends. In DNA form, the CDR3 reads TGTGCCAGCAGTAACAACACCTCGGGTCAGCCCCAGCATTTT. Its translation: CASSNNTSGQPQHF.

At least ten counts were recorded for this clonotype. The chain employs TRBV7-9 and TRBJ2-2, with a tentative D call TRBD2 (6 bases). CDR3 size: 15 residues. The V and J ends lost 1 base and 4 bases respectively, with 10 bases between them. Germline CDR1 SEHNR, CDR2 FQNEAQ (reference sequence). The CDR3 DNA follows: TGTGCCAGCAGCTTAGGGGGGGTCGGCACCGGGGAGCTGTTTTTT. This translates into CASSLGGVGTGELFF.

Comments on this clonotype: Given a much more abundant clone one base away, this may be a read error. This chain uses TRBV4-1 with TRBJ2-3; 7 nucleotides match TRBD2. CDR1 and CDR2 from the germline V gene are MGHRA and YSYEKL. CDR3 length: 17 amino acids. With V trimmed by 1 base and J by 4 bases, 11 bases remained unmatched. Written as DNA, the CDR3 is TGCGCCAGCAGCCAAGTTCAGTCTAGCGGTCCTTCAGATACGCAGTATTTT. Protein: CASSQVQSSGPSDTQYF.

V and J are TRBV7-9 and TRBJ2-7, with 11 bases lining up with TRBD2. This CDR3 is built from 15 residues. J was trimmed by 4 bases and V by 8 bases; bases with no gene match: 10. Per the germline V gene, CDR1 is SEHNR and CDR2 is FQNEAQ (reference sequence). DNA for the CDR3: TGTGCCAGCGGAGCTAGCGGGGGGTCCGGGTACGAGCAGTACTTC. Amino acids: CASGASGGSGYEQYF.

This clonotype was counted at least ten times. The gene calls are TRBV3-1 and TRBJ2-3; TRBD2 aligns across 10 bases. Germline loops: CDR1 LGHDT, CDR2 YNNKEL (reference sequence). V shed 3 bases and J 5 bases; nucleotides not matched to a gene: 5. This CDR3 is built from 15 residues. As DNA, the CDR3 is TGTGCCAGCAGCCAGAAGCGGGGGGGCCAAGATACGCAGTATTTT. Amino acids: CASSQKRGGQDTQYF.

This clonotype was found many times. The genes are TRBV30 and TRBJ2-3; maybe TRBD1 (6 bases). This CDR3 contains 14 residues. In germline, CDR1 is GTSNPN, CDR2 SVGIG (reference sequence). V dropped 5 bases and J dropped 0 bases, with 12 bases sitting between them. Written as DNA, the CDR3 is TGTGCCTGGGACCGAGGACAGAGCACAGATACGCAGTATTTT. Protein: CAWDRGQSTDTQYF.

As regards this clonotype: At one of its ends the junction is not consistent with the germline gene, which may arise from a read error. In DNA form, the CDR3 reads TGTGCCGGCAGCGGGGCAGGGGGTGGAACCGGGGAGCTGTTTTTT. Its translation: CAGSGAGGGTGELFF. The chain couples TRBV9 to TRBJ2-2, with D possibly being TRBD1 or TRBD2 (7 bases each). There are 15 residues in the CDR3. CDR1 and CDR2 (germline): SGDLS, YYNGEE.

V and J are TRBV10-1 and TRBJ2-5; D may correspond to TRBD1 or TRBD2 (5 bases each). The CDR3 totals 14 residues. Germline CDR1 WNHNN, CDR2 SYGVQD (reference sequence). V lost 4 bases, J lost 5 bases, and 14 bases lay in between. CDR3: CASSGGTWGETQYF. The CDR3 DNA reads as TGCGCCAGCAGTGGTGGCACCTGGGGGGAGACCCAGTACTTC.

This clonotype was detected many times. CDR3 bases: TGTGCCAGCAGATCAGGAGCCGGCGAAGCTTTCTTT. Residues: CASRSGAGEAFF. The rearrangement uses TRBV6-2 or TRBV6-3 and TRBJ1-1; D uncertain. This CDR3 is built from 12 residues. Germline loops: CDR1 MNHEY, CDR2 SVGEGT. V dropped 6 bases and J dropped 8 bases, with 13 bases sitting between them.

This clonotype was detected ten times or more. The chain is built from TRBV5-5 and TRBJ2-2; D ambiguous. CDR1 and CDR2 from the germline V gene are SGHKS and YYEKEE (reference sequence). This CDR3 contains 14 residues. V was pared by 4 bases and J by 4 bases, with 11 bases between. This CDR3 reads CASSPRAGTGELFF. In DNA, the CDR3 is TGTGCCAGCAGCCCTAGGGCTGGCACCGGGGAGCTGTTTTTT.

This clonotype was observed many times. V and J are TRBV5-6 and TRBJ2-1, with a possible D match to TRBD1 (6 bases). The CDR3 contains 16 residues. Trimming took off 0 bases at V and 4 bases at J, with 14 bases between the two ends. CDR1 SGHDT and CDR2 YYEEEE come from the germline V gene. DNA for the CDR3: TGTGCCAGCAGCTTGGCCGTAGGACAGATTTACAATGAGCAGTTCTTC. Translation gives CASSLAVGQIYNEQFF. The full variable domain, in which reference TRBV5-6 and TRBJ2-1 provide the parts outside the CDR3, is DAGVTQSPTHLIKTRGQQVTLRCSPKSGHDTVSWYQQALGQGPQFIFQYYEEEERQRGNFPDRFSGHQFPNYSSELNVNALLLGDSALYLCASSLAVGQIYNEQFFGPGTRLTVL.

The rearrangement uses TRBV5-4 and TRBJ2-3; 9 bases map to TRBD2. Germline loops: CDR1 SGHNT, CDR2 YYREEE (reference sequence). The CDR3 has 17 amino acids. Trimming removed 3 bases from V and 0 bases from J; junction bases left unmatched: 8. CDR3 in DNA: TGTGCCAGCAGCTACGTAGGGACTAGCCCGAGCACAGATACGCAGTATTTT. Its translation is CASSYVGTSPSTDTQYF.

This clonotype was observed at least ten times. The chain uses TRBV7-9 and TRBJ1-6, with D possibly matching TRBD1 (6 bases). The V end was cut by 5 bases, the J end by 10 bases, with 24 bases between. CDR3 length: 17 amino acids. Germline CDR1 and CDR2: SEHNR and FQNEAQ (reference sequence). The CDR3 DNA reads as TGTGCCAGCAGCCTTCTGGCGGGCAGGGGTTCGCGGTCACCCCTCCACTTT. This codes for CASSLLAGRGSRSPLHF. The full variable domain, in which reference TRBV7-9 and TRBJ1-6 provide the parts outside the CDR3, is DTGVSQNPRHKITKRGQNVTFRCDPISEHNRLYWYRQTLGQGPEFLTYFQNEAQLEKSRLLSDRFSAERPKGSFSTLEIQRTEQGDSAMYLCASSLLAGRGSRSPLHFGNGTRLTVT.

This clonotype has only a few counts. The chain has TRBV2 and TRBJ2-3; D is ambiguous. Germline values: CDR1 SNHLY, CDR2 FYNNEI. This CDR3 has 15 residues. V was trimmed by 5 bases and J by 4 bases, leaving 16 bases between them. DNA of the CDR3: TGTGCCAGCAGTCCAAGGACCATAAAGGCAGATACGCAGTATTTT. It translates to CASSPRTIKADTQYF.

This clonotype was seen a handful of times. The V and J genes are TRBV12-3 or TRBV12-4 and TRBJ1-3, with 9 bases matching TRBD1. The CDR3 length is 15 residues. J gave up 2 bases and V 5 bases, and 4 bases lay outside the gene matches. CDR3 residues: CASSPRDRAGNTIYF. The CDR3 DNA sequence: TGTGCCAGCAGTCCCCGGGACAGGGCTGGAAACACCATATATTTT.

About this clonotype itself: Just one base apart from a much larger clone, this may be a read error. The chain uses TRBV7-6 and TRBJ2-3; 9 bases match TRBD2. J gave up 0 bases and V 0 bases, and 13 bases lay outside the gene matches. Looked up from germline, CDR1 is SGHVS and CDR2 is FNYEAQ. The CDR3 totals 20 residues. The CDR3: CASSLAISGGPTSSTDTQYF. In DNA form, the CDR3 reads TGTGCCAGCAGCTTAGCGATAAGCGGGGGGCCTACCTCTAGCACAGATACGCAGTATTTT.